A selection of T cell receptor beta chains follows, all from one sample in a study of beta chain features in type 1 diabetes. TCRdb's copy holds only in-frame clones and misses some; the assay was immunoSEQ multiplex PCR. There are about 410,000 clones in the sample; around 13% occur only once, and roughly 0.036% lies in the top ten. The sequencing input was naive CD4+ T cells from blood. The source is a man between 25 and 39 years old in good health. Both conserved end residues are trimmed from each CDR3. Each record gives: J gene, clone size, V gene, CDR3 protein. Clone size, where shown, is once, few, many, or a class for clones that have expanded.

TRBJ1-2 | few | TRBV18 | ASSRDRAGLGNYGYT
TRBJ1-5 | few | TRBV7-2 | ASTLNGPQH
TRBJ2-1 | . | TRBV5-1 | ASSSLAGGPGEQF
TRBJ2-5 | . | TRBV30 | AWSPLLPGEETQY
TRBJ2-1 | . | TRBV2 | ASIRGANYNEQF
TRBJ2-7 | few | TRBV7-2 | ASSLTALAGGHYEQY
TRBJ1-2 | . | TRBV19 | ASETGTSNYGYT
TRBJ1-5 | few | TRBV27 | ASSLNFRGGDQPQH
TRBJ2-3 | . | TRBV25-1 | ASTAGTSGASTDTQY
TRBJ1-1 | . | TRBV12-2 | ASRLYRSTEAF
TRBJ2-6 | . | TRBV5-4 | ASSRKLQSGANVLT
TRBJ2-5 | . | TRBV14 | ASSQGQGRQETQY
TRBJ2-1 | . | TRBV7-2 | ASSLAVTNEQF
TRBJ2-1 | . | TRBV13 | ASSPEDSYNEQF
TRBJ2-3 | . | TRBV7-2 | ASSQRTGSDTQY
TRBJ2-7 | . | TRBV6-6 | ASSRTGPLS
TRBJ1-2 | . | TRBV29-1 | SVAGIRYGYT
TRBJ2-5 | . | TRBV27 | ASSPRTSGRGETQY
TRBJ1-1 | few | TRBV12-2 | ASRLSRTQGKTEAF
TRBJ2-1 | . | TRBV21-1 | ASTVVRGNEQF